The 32 T cell receptor beta chains given below trace back to one sample, sequenced in a study of T cell responses to AZD1222 COVID-19 vaccine. Measured with immunoSEQ multiplex PCR; TCRdb has only the in-frame clones, and not every one. This table holds about 190,000 clones, 90% to 95% found once. Source: peripheral blood, taken on day 0 of AZD1222 vaccination. The receptors were sampled from an adult in good health.

J is TRBJ2-7 and V is TRBV9, with TRBD2 as a possible D gene (5 bases). CDR1 and CDR2 (germline): SGDLS, YYNGEE. This CDR3 is 14 amino acids long. V was clipped by 4 bases and J by 2 bases, with 13 bases between them. CDR3 coding DNA: TGTGCCAGCAGCCCCGGAGGACGAACCTACGAGCAGTACTTC. This codes for CASSPGGRTYEQYF.

The chain recombines TRBV5-4 with TRBJ1-2, with D possibly matching TRBD1 (5 bases). The germline V and J ends were trimmed by 2 bases and 0 bases, with 8 bases remaining between them. Germline CDR1 SGHNT, CDR2 YYREEE (reference sequence). This CDR3 contains 14 residues. The CDR3 region is CASSFRGTNYGYTF. The CDR3 bases are TGTGCCAGCAGCTTTCGGGGGACTAACTATGGCTACACCTTC.

The chain is built from TRBV7-9 and TRBJ1-1; a weak D match, TRBD1 (6 bases). There are 16 residues in the CDR3. CDR1 and CDR2 (germline): SEHNR, FQNEAQ (reference sequence). V was shortened by 2 bases and J by 3 bases, with 16 bases between the two germline ends. The CDR3 here is CASSLSWGRGDTEAFF. CDR3 nucleotides: TGTGCCAGCAGCTTATCATGGGGGCGAGGCGACACTGAAGCTTTCTTT. Looking up the rest from reference TRBV7-9 and TRBJ1-1 gives the full variable domain: DTGVSQNPRHKITKRGQNVTFRCDPISEHNRLYWYRQTLGQGPEFLTYFQNEAQLEKSRLLSDRFSAERPKGSFSTLEIQRTEQGDSAMYLCASSLSWGRGDTEAFFGQGTRLTVV.

The rearrangement links TRBV19 to TRBJ2-7; 8 nucleotides line up with TRBD1. Germline V gene data show CDR1 as LNHDA and CDR2 as SQIVND (reference sequence). V was pared by 2 bases and J by 3 bases, with 6 bases of the junction left unmatched. This CDR3 is built from 15 residues. The chain's CDR3 is CASSIRTGRVYEQYF. The CDR3 bases are TGTGCCAGTAGTATAAGGACAGGGCGGGTCTACGAGCAGTACTTC. The full variable domain, with the rest looked up from reference TRBV19 and TRBJ2-7, is DGGITQSPKYLFRKEGQNVTLSCEQNLNHDAMYWYRQDPGQGLRLIYYSQIVNDFQKGDIAEGYSVSREKKESFPLTVTSAQKNPTAFYLCASSIRTGRVYEQYFGPGTRLTVT.

As regards this clone: Mismatch with germline at one junction end may stem from a read error. The chain uses TRBV5-1 and TRBJ2-4, with D tentatively TRBD1 (5 bases). The CDR3 loop spans 12 amino acids. From germline, CDR1 is SGHRS and CDR2 YFSETQ. CDR3 region: CASSLEGQVQNF. The CDR3 DNA sequence: TGCGCCAGCAGCTTGGAGGGGCAGGTCCAGAACTTC.

The chain joins TRBV6-5 to TRBJ2-3; no firm D call. Germline lookup yields CDR1 MNHEY and CDR2 SVGAGI. The CDR3 has 16 amino acids. V was cut by 4 bases and J by 8 bases, with 22 bases left in between. CDR3 nucleotides: TGTGCCAGCAGTTCCCGTCCACGAGGAGCGCTAGGTACGCAGTATTTT. It specifies CASSSRPRGALGTQYF.

This chain uses TRBV30 with TRBJ2-7, with 7 bases fitting TRBD2. With V trimmed by 3 bases and J by 1 base, 3 bases remained unmatched. The CDR3 runs 13 residues. CDR1 is GTSNPN and CDR2 is SVGIG in the germline V gene (reference sequence). CDR3 DNA: TGTGCCTGGAGGTTGCGGGGGTCCTACGAGCAGTACTTC. Its protein is CAWRLRGSYEQYF.

J is TRBJ2-1 and V is TRBV27; 8 nucleotides line up with TRBD2. Germline V gene sequence: CDR1 MNHEY, CDR2 SMNVEV (reference sequence). This CDR3 is 17 amino acids long. V lost 6 bases and J lost 0; bases outside the gene matches: 10. The CDR3 region has the DNA TGTGCCAGCAGCCCCCTACCGGGGGGGGGCTCCTACAATGAGCAGTTCTTC. This sequence encodes CASSPLPGGGSYNEQFF.

CDR3 in amino acids: CATGLSLDTQYF. In DNA, the CDR3 is TGTGCCACCGGGCTAAGCTTAGATACGCAGTATTTT. The rearrangement joins TRBV15 to TRBJ2-3, with unresolved D. The CDR3 spans 12 residues. Trimming took 8 bases from V and 5 from J, leaving 11 bases between them. In germline, CDR1 is LNHNV, CDR2 YYDKDF (reference sequence).

The chain joins TRBV6-2 or TRBV6-3 to TRBJ2-2; D perhaps matches TRBD2 (5 bases). CDR1 is MNHEY and CDR2 is SVGEGT in the germline V gene. Trimming cost V 6 bases and J 0 bases, with 17 bases left between them. This CDR3 region has 17 residues. CDR3 sequence: CASSQDRLAANTGELFF. In nucleotides, the CDR3 is TGTGCCAGCAGCCAAGACCGGCTAGCCGCGAACACCGGGGAGCTGTTTTTT.

The J gene is TRBJ2-1, the V gene TRBV10-3, with D unresolved. The V gene's germline CDR1 is ENHRY and CDR2 SYGVKD. The CDR3 contains 11 residues. The V gene lost 1 base and the J gene lost 8 bases, with 3 bases spanning the gap. In nucleotides, the CDR3 is TGTGCCATCAGTGAGTTATATGAGCAGTTCTTC. This sequence encodes CAISELYEQFF.

The rearrangement uses TRBV28 and TRBJ1-5, with 7 bases fitting TRBD1. The germline gives CDR1 MDHEN, CDR2 SYDVKM. The CDR3 extends over 17 amino acids. The V gene end was trimmed by 5 bases and the J gene end by 0 bases; junction bases not matched to a gene: 10. The CDR3 here is CASSTTQGKNSNQPQHF. In DNA form, the CDR3 reads TGTGCCAGCAGTACAACACAGGGGAAAAATAGCAATCAGCCCCAGCATTTT.

The chain employs TRBV12-3 or TRBV12-4 and TRBJ1-4; unclear D gene. V lost 7 bases and J 5 bases, leaving 8 bases between the germline ends. This CDR3 comprises 12 residues. CDR3 region: CASTAINEKLFF. CDR3 nucleotides: TGTGCCAGCACCGCTATCAATGAAAAACTGTTTTTT.

The chain combines TRBV18 with TRBJ1-1; 7 bases agree with TRBD1. CDR3 length: 15 amino acids. Germline CDR1 is KGHSH and CDR2 is LQKENI. Unmatched junction bases numbered 10, after V lost 5 bases and J lost 4 bases. CDR3 loop: CASSYMGQRVTEAFF. CDR3 sequence (DNA): TGTGCCAGCTCATACATGGGACAGCGGGTCACTGAAGCTTTCTTT.

V is TRBV19 and J is TRBJ2-1; D perhaps matches TRBD2 (6 bases). Per germline, CDR1 LNHDA and CDR2 SQIVND (reference sequence). CDR3 length equals 14 residues. Trimming shortened V by 1 base and J by 7 bases, and 11 bases separated the two germline ends. This CDR3 reads CASSIAGVSNEQFF. CDR3 in DNA: TGTGCCAGTAGTATAGCGGGAGTAAGTAATGAGCAGTTCTTC.

The sample holds one count of this clone. The V call is TRBV6-5, the J call TRBJ1-2, with a tentative D call TRBD1 (5 bases). The CDR3 extends over 13 amino acids. Germline V gene lookup returns CDR1 MNHEY and CDR2 SVGAGI. Trimming pared 6 bases from V and 7 bases from J, leaving 15 bases between. CDR3 coding DNA: TGTGCCAGCAGAGGACAAATGCAAAGTGGCTACACCTTC. This translates into CASRGQMQSGYTF.

This chain uses TRBV2 with TRBJ2-2, with D unresolved. V lost 7 bases and J 3 bases, leaving 9 bases between the germline ends. Per germline, CDR1 SNHLY and CDR2 FYNNEI. CDR3 length: 13 residues. The CDR3 region is CASTRTYTGELFF. The DNA for the CDR3 is TGTGCCAGCACCCGAACGTACACCGGGGAGCTGTTTTTT.

The chain links TRBV27 to TRBJ1-2, with 8 bases that match TRBD1. The V gene's germline CDR1 is MNHEY and CDR2 SMNVEV (reference sequence). The CDR3 is made up of 15 amino acids. The junction had 10 bases not matched to a gene; V was cut back by 5 bases and J by 5 bases. DNA of the CDR3: TGTGCCAGCAGTCCATGGGAGGGACAGGCATATGGCTACACCTTC. It translates to CASSPWEGQAYGYTF.

This clone occurred once. The rearrangement links TRBV14 to TRBJ2-1; 8 positions match TRBD2. The CDR3 loop spans 14 amino acids. Losses at the gene ends were 4 bases for V and 2 bases for J; bases not matched to a gene: 1. The germline CDR1 and CDR2 sequences are SGHDN and FVKESK. CDR3 amino acids: CASSPGLAYNEQFF. The CDR3 DNA follows: TGTGCCAGCAGCCCGGGACTAGCCTACAATGAGCAGTTCTTC.

This chain uses TRBV7-9 with TRBJ1-6; D remains unclear. V gave up 2 bases and J gave up 13 bases, with 9 bases separating them. Germline values: CDR1 SEHNR, CDR2 FQNEAQ (reference sequence). The CDR3 covers 12 residues. The CDR3 is CASSLKSIPLHF. CDR3 bases: TGTGCCAGCAGCTTAAAATCGATTCCCCTCCACTTT. Full variable domain (outside the CDR3, taken from reference TRBV7-9 and TRBJ1-6): DTGVSQNPRHKITKRGQNVTFRCDPISEHNRLYWYRQTLGQGPEFLTYFQNEAQLEKSRLLSDRFSAERPKGSFSTLEIQRTEQGDSAMYLCASSLKSIPLHFGNGTRLTVT.

The J gene is TRBJ1-6, the V gene TRBV5-6; a possible D gene is TRBD1 (6 bases). The CDR3 is made up of 15 amino acids. Deletions cut 1 base from V and 10 bases from J, with 15 bases between. Germline V gives CDR1 SGHDT, CDR2 YYEEEE. In nucleotides, the CDR3 is TGTGCCAGCAGCTTGACAGGGATAAGGGAGTCACCCCTCCACTTT. As protein: CASSLTGIRESPLHF.

The chain carries TRBV29-1 and TRBJ2-1, with 10 bases that match TRBD2. J gave up 7 bases and V 3 bases, and 9 bases lay outside the gene matches. The germline gives CDR1 SQVTM, CDR2 ANQGSEA. The length of the CDR3 is 15 residues. In DNA form, the CDR3 reads TGCAGCGTTGAGATGCTAGCGGGAGTATTAAATGAGCAGTTCTTC. Residues: CSVEMLAGVLNEQFF.

This rearrangement joins TRBV4-3 to TRBJ1-1; D is uncertain. CDR3 length equals 16 residues. Trimming took 0 bases from V and 1 from J, leaving 12 bases between them. The germline V gene has CDR1 LGHNA and CDR2 YSLEER. The CDR3 reads CASSQDAGSGNTEAFF. The CDR3 nucleotides are TGCGCCAGCAGCCAAGACGCCGGGTCTGGGAACACTGAAGCTTTCTTT.

This clone was detected a few times. The rearrangement links TRBV19 to TRBJ2-1, with D possibly TRBD1 on 7 matching bases. CDR1 and CDR2 from the germline V gene are LNHDA and SQIVND (reference sequence). The CDR3 spans 13 residues. With 6 bases removed from V and 8 bases from J, the gap between germline ends came to 14 bases. DNA for the CDR3: TGTGCCAGTAGAGCAGGGGGGTGGGATGAGCAGTTCTTC. This translates into CASRAGGWDEQFF.

To note about this clone: Germline and junction disagree at one end, which may indicate a read error. The DNA of the CDR3 is TGCGCACATAGCGGGGATCCCTACGAGCAGTACTTC. Amino acid sequence: CAHSGDPYEQYF. This chain joins TRBV6-6 and TRBJ2-7; 8 nucleotides agree with TRBD2. This CDR3 region has 12 residues. Per germline, CDR1 MNHNY and CDR2 SVGAGI (reference sequence).

The rearrangement links TRBV9 to TRBJ2-5, with 12 nucleotides matching TRBD2. V shed 4 bases, J shed 2 bases, and the junction held 9 bases outside the gene matches. Germline loops: CDR1 SGDLS, CDR2 YYNGEE. The CDR3 has 17 amino acids. In nucleotides, the CDR3 is TGTGCCAGCAGCACGGGACTAGCGGGCCTTGGGCAAGAGACCCAGTACTTC. Its translation is CASSTGLAGLGQETQYF.

The rearrangement uses TRBV19 and TRBJ1-2, with D possibly being TRBD1 (6 bases). Germline-derived CDR1 and CDR2 are LNHDA and SQIVND (reference sequence). The CDR3 is made up of 14 amino acids. V was shortened by 3 bases and J by 4 bases, with 12 bases between the two germline ends. As DNA, the CDR3 is TGTGCCAGTAGTATCGTAGGACAGACCTATGGCTACACCTTC. This codes for CASSIVGQTYGYTF. The full variable domain, completed using reference TRBV19 and TRBJ1-2, is DGGITQSPKYLFRKEGQNVTLSCEQNLNHDAMYWYRQDPGQGLRLIYYSQIVNDFQKGDIAEGYSVSREKKESFPLTVTSAQKNPTAFYLCASSIVGQTYGYTFGSGTRLTVV.

This CDR3 reads CAIQPQGGGNTIYF. CDR3 nucleotide sequence: TGTGCCATCCAACCGCAGGGGGGAGGAAACACCATATATTTT. This chain joins TRBV10-3 and TRBJ1-3; 7 bases line up with TRBD1. The length of the CDR3 is 14 residues. The germline CDR1 and CDR2 sequences are ENHRY and SYGVKD. V gave up 8 bases and J gave up 4 bases; unmatched junction bases: 8.

The chain recombines TRBV19 with TRBJ2-5; D uncertain. V gave up 5 bases and J gave up 5 bases, with 12 bases separating them. The CDR3 has 13 residues. The V gene's germline CDR1 is LNHDA and CDR2 SQIVND (reference sequence). The CDR3 loop is CASSFLNSETQYF. The CDR3 DNA follows: TGTGCCAGTAGTTTTCTCAATTCGGAGACCCAGTACTTC.

CDR3 sequence: CASSLAQGYGYTF. In DNA form, the CDR3 reads TGTGCCAGCAGCTTGGCTCAGGGGTATGGCTACACCTTC. The chain carries TRBV5-5 and TRBJ1-2; maybe TRBD1 (6 bases). The CDR3 consists of 13 residues. Trimming took off 0 bases at V and 5 bases at J, with 8 bases between the two ends. Germline loops: CDR1 SGHKS, CDR2 YYEKEE (reference sequence).

The rearrangement joins TRBV7-9 to TRBJ1-6, with no clear D. Between the trimmed V and J ends, which lost 5 bases and 5 bases, there was a span of 7 bases. From germline, CDR1 is SEHNR and CDR2 FQNEAQ (reference sequence). This CDR3 is 13 amino acids long. The CDR3 sequence is CASSTLDNSPLHF. CDR3 nucleotides: TGTGCCAGCAGCACCCTCGATAATTCACCCCTCCACTTT.

For the CDR3, the DNA is TGTGCCAGCATCTCTCGGGGGGCGAGCAATGAGCAGTTCTTC. The encoded protein is CASISRGASNEQFF. This chain joins TRBV7-2 and TRBJ2-1, with D maybe TRBD2 (7 bases). This CDR3 comprises 14 residues. Trimming pared 7 bases from V and 6 bases from J, leaving 16 bases between. Germline assignment: CDR1 SGHTA and CDR2 FQGNSA.